What follows describes a single T cell receptor (beta chain). This entry belongs to a study of T cells in Graves' hyperthyroidism and ophthalmopathy. Study-level background: Peripheral blood sampling occurred at initial diagnosis, before any treatment.

Newly diagnosed patients aged 18 to 65 had hyperthyroidism of under 2 months' duration. CDR1 DFQATT and CDR2 SNEGSKA come from the germline V gene (reference sequence). This CDR3 has 15 amino acids. V dropped 5 bases and J dropped 4; count of bases not matched to a gene: 8. Researchers amplified the TCR beta CDR3 regions from RNA transcripts. TCR CDR3 regions were first amplified by RT-PCR with HTBI primers. TCRdb itself ran the multiplex PCR reads through MiXCR, one entry per CDR3 protein. Of 350,000 to 400,000 distinct CDR3 sequences listed, 14% to 15% are singletons. The TCR comes from a woman aged 25-40 years with Graves' hyperthyroidism. This chain links TRBV20-1 with TRBJ2-3; TRBD2 agrees at 11 bases. Sequencing input: blood. The CDR3 DNA sequence: TGCAGTGCTGACAAACTAGCGGGAGCAGCAGATACGCAGTATTTT. It translates to CSADKLAGAADTQYF.